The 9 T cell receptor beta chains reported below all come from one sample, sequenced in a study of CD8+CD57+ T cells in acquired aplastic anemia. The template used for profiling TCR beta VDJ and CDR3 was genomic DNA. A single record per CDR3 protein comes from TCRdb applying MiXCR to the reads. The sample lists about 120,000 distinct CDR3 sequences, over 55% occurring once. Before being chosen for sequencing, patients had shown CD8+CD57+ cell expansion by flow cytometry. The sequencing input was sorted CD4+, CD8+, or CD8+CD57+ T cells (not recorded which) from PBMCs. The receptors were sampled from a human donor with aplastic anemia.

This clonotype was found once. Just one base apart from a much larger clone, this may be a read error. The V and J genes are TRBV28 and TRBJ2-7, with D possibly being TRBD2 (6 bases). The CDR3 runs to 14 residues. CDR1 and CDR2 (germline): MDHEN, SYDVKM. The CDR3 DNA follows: TGTGCCAGCAGTTTATTGGGGGGTTCCAACGAGCAGCACTTC. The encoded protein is CASSLLGGSNEQHF.

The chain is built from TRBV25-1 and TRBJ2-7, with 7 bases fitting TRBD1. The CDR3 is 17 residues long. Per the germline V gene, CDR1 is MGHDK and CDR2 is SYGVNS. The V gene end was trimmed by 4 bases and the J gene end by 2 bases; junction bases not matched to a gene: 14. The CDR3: CASSVRLGTAKAYEQYF. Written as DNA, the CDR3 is TGTGCCAGCAGTGTTCGCCTCGGGACAGCTAAAGCCTACGAGCAGTACTTC.

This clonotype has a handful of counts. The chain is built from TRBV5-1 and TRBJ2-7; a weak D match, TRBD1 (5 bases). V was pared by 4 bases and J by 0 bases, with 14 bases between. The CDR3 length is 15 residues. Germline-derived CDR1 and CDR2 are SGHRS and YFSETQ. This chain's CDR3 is CASSPVRGPSYEQYF. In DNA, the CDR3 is TGCGCCAGCAGCCCGGTTAGGGGCCCCTCCTACGAGCAGTACTTC.

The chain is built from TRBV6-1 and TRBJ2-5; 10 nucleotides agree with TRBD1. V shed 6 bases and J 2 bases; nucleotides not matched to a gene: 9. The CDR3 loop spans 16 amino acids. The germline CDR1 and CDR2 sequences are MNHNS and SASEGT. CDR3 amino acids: CASSLPGTGEQETQYF. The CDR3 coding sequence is TGTGCCAGCAGCCTACCGGGGACAGGGGAACAAGAGACCCAGTACTTC.

The CDR3 DNA reads as TGCAGCGTTGGAGACAACTATGGCTACACCTTC. This sequence encodes CSVGDNYGYTF. The rearrangement links TRBV29-1 to TRBJ1-2; D is unresolved. The CDR3 spans 11 residues. The V gene lost 4 bases and the J gene lost 2 bases, with 5 bases spanning the gap. The V gene's germline CDR1 is SQVTM and CDR2 ANQGSEA.

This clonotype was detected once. The CDR3 DNA follows: TGTGCCAGCAGTGGCCCCGCTTGGGAGACCCAGTACTTC. Translated, it gives CASSGPAWETQYF. V is TRBV6-1 and J is TRBJ2-5; D not certain. This CDR3 comprises 13 residues. The germline gives CDR1 MNHNS, CDR2 SASEGT. V lost 4 bases to trimming and J lost 5 bases, with 11 bases between them.

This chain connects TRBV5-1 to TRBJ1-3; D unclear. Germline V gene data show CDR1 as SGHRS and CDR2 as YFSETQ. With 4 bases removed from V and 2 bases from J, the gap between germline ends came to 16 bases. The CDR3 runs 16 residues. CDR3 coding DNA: TGCGCCAGCAGCCCGAATGGGTTAGTGGCTGGAAACACCATATATTTT. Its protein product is CASSPNGLVAGNTIYF.

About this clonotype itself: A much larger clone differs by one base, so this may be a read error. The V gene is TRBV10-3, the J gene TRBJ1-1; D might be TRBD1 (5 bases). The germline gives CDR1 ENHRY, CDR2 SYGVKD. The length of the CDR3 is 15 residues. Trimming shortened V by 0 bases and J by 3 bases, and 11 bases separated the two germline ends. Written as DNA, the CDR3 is TGTGCCATCAGTGAGTCTAAGGGGACGGACACTGAAGCTTTCTTT. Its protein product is CAISESKGTDTEAFF.

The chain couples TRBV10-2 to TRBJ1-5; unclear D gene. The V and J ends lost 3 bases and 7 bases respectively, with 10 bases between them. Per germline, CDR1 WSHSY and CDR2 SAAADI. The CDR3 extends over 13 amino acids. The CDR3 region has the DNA TGCGCCAGCAGTGATTCACTCTCGCAGCCCCAGCATTTT. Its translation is CASSDSLSQPQHF.